This TCR beta chain was documented in a study of cytomegalovirus exposure and HLA in healthy donors. The wider study: Approximately 85 million unique TCRs from HLA-typed donors were held in an early release of data. Findings and caveats of the study: In a later analysis, TCR beta V- and J-gene trimming showed a link to a missense DCLRE1C variant. Immune exposure information comprised only CMV serostatus.

Trimming pared 5 bases from V and 9 bases from J, leaving 14 bases between. This CDR3 region has 14 residues. From germline, CDR1 is MNHEY and CDR2 SVGAGI. With 60 Vbeta and 13 Jbeta primers, the PCR was carried out. Profiled with immunoSEQ multiplex PCR; TCRdb holds only in-frame clones, not every one. The sample includes around 200,000 clones, 75% to 85% of them seen just once. This clone was picked up one time. Its antigen is currently unknown. The material sequenced was PBMCs. This chain connects TRBV6-5 to TRBJ1-6, with no clear D. The source of this sequence is a woman in her sixties or seventies in good health and CMV-seropositive. The CDR3 sequence is CASSRGDPSSPLHF. The CDR3 DNA is TGTGCCAGCAGTCGGGGAGACCCCAGTTCACCCCTCCACTTT.